The 14 T cell receptor beta chains presented below share a single source sample, sequenced in a study of blood T cell repertoires in COVID-19. The method was immunoSEQ multiplex PCR; TCRdb's version includes in-frame clones alone and lacks a portion of them. The data contain 360,000 or so clones, approximately 89% of them seen just once; the ten biggest clones take up 1.5% to 2%. The specimen sequenced was PBMCs or T cells enriched from blood (not recorded which). Receptors originate from a woman under 40 who had recovered from COVID-19.

The chain links TRBV19 to TRBJ2-7; TRBD2 aligns across 7 bases. The junction had 3 bases not matched to a gene; V was cut back by 5 bases and J by 2 bases. CDR1 and CDR2 from the germline V gene are LNHDA and SQIVND (reference sequence). The CDR3 contains 13 residues. CDR3 sequence (DNA): TGTGCCAGTAGTCGCGGGGGTGCCTACGAGCAGTACTTC. This gives the protein CASSRGGAYEQYF.

This rearrangement joins TRBV30 to TRBJ2-7; tentatively, D is TRBD2 (7 bases). V lost 3 bases, J lost 2 bases, and 14 bases lay in between. The CDR3 is 14 residues long. Germline lookup yields CDR1 GTSNPN and CDR2 SVGIG (reference sequence). DNA for the CDR3: TGTGCCTGGAGGTCCGGGGGGCTCCCCTACGAGCAGTACTTC. It specifies CAWRSGGLPYEQYF.

This sequence joins TRBV10-3 and TRBJ2-3, with 8 bases matching TRBD2. This CDR3 comprises 15 residues. Germline loops: CDR1 ENHRY, CDR2 SYGVKD. Trimming at V came to 10 bases and at J to 0 bases, leaving 9 bases not matched to a gene. CDR3 DNA: TGTGCCAGCCGGGGGGGTGAGTTAAGCACAGATACGCAGTATTTT. As protein: CASRGGELSTDTQYF.

This chain uses TRBV7-8 with TRBJ2-7; TRBD2 matches at 14 bases. Germline assignment: CDR1 SGHVS and CDR2 FQNEAQ. This CDR3 has 17 residues. With V trimmed by 3 bases and J by 4 bases, 8 bases remained unmatched. DNA for the CDR3: TGTGCCAGCAGCTTCGGACTAGCGGGGGGCGCGGATTACGAGCAGTACTTC. It yields the protein CASSFGLAGGADYEQYF.

The chain uses TRBV7-3 and TRBJ2-1, with TRBD1 matching 8 bases. Germline loops: CDR1 SGHTA, CDR2 FQGTGA. The CDR3 consists of 14 residues. The ends lost 0 bases at V and 10 bases at J; junction bases unmatched: 5. Written as DNA, the CDR3 is TGTGCCAGCAGCTTAACCAGGGGGCAGGGGGAGCAGTTCTTC. It specifies CASSLTRGQGEQFF.

The genes are TRBV11-1 and TRBJ2-1; 13 bases line up with TRBD2. Germline V gene sequence: CDR1 SGHAT, CDR2 FQDESV (reference sequence). The V segment lost 4 bases and the J segment 10 bases; nucleotides outside the gene matches: 10. The CDR3 runs 16 residues. The CDR3 sequence is CASSSNAGLAGEEQFF. In nucleotides, the CDR3 is TGTGCCAGCAGCTCCAATGCCGGACTAGCGGGAGAAGAGCAGTTCTTC. The complete variable domain, with remaining parts taken from reference TRBV11-1 and TRBJ2-1, reads EAEVAQSPRYKITEKSQAVAFWCDPISGHATLYWYRQILGQGPELLVQFQDESVVDDSQLPKDRFSAERLKGVDSTLKIQPAELGDSAMYLCASSSNAGLAGEEQFFGPGTRLTVL.

The chain uses TRBV3-1 (or the pseudogene TRBV3-2) and TRBJ2-7; D may be TRBD1 (6 bases). The CDR3 length is 17 residues. Trimming took off 1 base at V and 2 bases at J, with 18 bases between the two ends. CDR1 is LGHDT and CDR2 is YNNKEL in the germline V gene (reference sequence). The CDR3 DNA is TGTGCCAGCAGCCAAGGTCTTGCAGGGGCACGAGCCTACGAGCAGTACTTC. Translated, it gives CASSQGLAGARAYEQYF.

The chain has TRBV5-1 and TRBJ2-5; TRBD2 matches 9 bases. V trimming: 1 base; J trimming: 4 bases; junction bases outside the gene matches: 8. The CDR3 loop spans 16 amino acids. The germline V gene encodes CDR1 SGHRS and CDR2 YFSETQ. The CDR3 loop is CASSLKASGNGETQYF. The CDR3 coding sequence is TGCGCCAGCAGCTTGAAGGCTAGCGGGAACGGAGAGACCCAGTACTTC.

This chain uses TRBV3-1 (or the pseudogene TRBV3-2) with TRBJ2-3; weak D call: TRBD2 (5 bases). Looked up from germline, CDR1 is LGHDT and CDR2 is YNNKEL (reference sequence). V lost 0 bases to trimming and J lost 2 bases, with 27 bases between them. The CDR3 consists of 21 residues. The CDR3 loop is CASSQDLAPFWLHRDTDTQYF. The CDR3 coding sequence is TGTGCCAGCAGCCAAGATTTGGCACCGTTTTGGCTACACCGGGACACAGATACGCAGTATTTT.

The chain is built from TRBV12-3 or TRBV12-4 and TRBJ2-7, with D possibly being TRBD1 (6 bases). Trimming took 6 bases from V and 6 from J, leaving 15 bases between them. The CDR3 is 13 residues long. Written as DNA, the CDR3 is TGTGCCAGCAGGCCCCCAGGGGCGAGCGAGCAGTACTTC. Protein: CASRPPGASEQYF.

DNA for the CDR3: TGTGCCAGCAGTTTAAATAGTGGACAGGGGACGACTTCCAAAAACATTCAGTACTTC. This translates into CASSLNSGQGTTSKNIQYF. The gene calls are TRBV27 and TRBJ2-4; TRBD1 aligns across 9 bases. V shed 2 bases and J 2 bases; nucleotides not matched to a gene: 13. The germline V gene encodes CDR1 MNHEY and CDR2 SMNVEV (reference sequence). The CDR3 runs to 19 residues.

This chain connects TRBV4-1 to TRBJ2-7; tentative D call: TRBD2 (7 bases). V was shortened by 1 base and J by 6 bases, with 22 bases between the two germline ends. Germline V gives CDR1 MGHRA, CDR2 YSYEKL. The CDR3 runs 17 residues. This chain's CDR3 is CASSQVGFGGPSPEQYF. The CDR3 nucleotides read TGCGCCAGCAGCCAAGTGGGGTTCGGGGGGCCTTCTCCCGAGCAGTACTTC.

This clone was seen once. This chain connects TRBV14 to TRBJ1-5; no reliable D call. Trimming pared 0 bases from V and 3 bases from J, leaving 3 bases between. The V gene's germline CDR1 is SGHDN and CDR2 FVKESK. This CDR3 contains 13 residues. This CDR3 reads CASSQELNQPQHF. In DNA, the CDR3 is TGTGCCAGCAGCCAAGAACTCAATCAGCCCCAGCATTTT.

In its sample, this clone was seen a few times. The chain recombines TRBV5-4 with TRBJ2-7, with D unclear. V was shortened by 3 bases and J by 4 bases, with 11 bases between the two germline ends. Per germline, CDR1 SGHNT and CDR2 YYREEE (reference sequence). The CDR3 has 13 amino acids. For the CDR3, the DNA is TGTGCCAGCAGCTCCGGGTTCTCTTACGAGCAGTACTTC. Residues: CASSSGFSYEQYF.